Listed below are T cell receptor beta chains from one sample, sequenced in a study of T cell responses to AZD1222 COVID-19 vaccine. Sequencing was performed with immunoSEQ multiplex PCR; in TCRdb, only in-frame clones are kept and a portion is missing. The table includes tens of thousands of clones, 80% to 90% detected once. Source: peripheral blood, taken 28 days after the second AZD1222 dose. All receptors derive from an adult who received the AZD1222 COVID-19 vaccine. CDR3s include the opening cysteine and the closing phenylalanine or tryptophan. Fields, in order: J gene, CDR3 length, clone size, D gene, V gene, CDR3 protein, CDR3 DNA. D genes are given only for firm matches. Rows give clone size only sometimes, using once, few, many, or a class for an expanded clone.

TRBJ2-2 18 few TRBD2 TRBV7-6 CASSLGLAGVRGSGELFF TGTGCCAGCAGCTTAGGCCTAGCGGGAGTCAGGGGATCCGGGGAGCTGTTTTTT
TRBJ2-1 11 once - TRBV5-5 CASSLRGEQFF TGTGCCAGCAGCTTGAGGGGTGAGCAGTTCTTC
TRBJ1-2 14 - - TRBV12-5 CASGLGTANYGYTF TGTGCTAGTGGTTTGGGGACAGCTAACTATGGCTACACCTTC
TRBJ2-3 16 - - TRBV21-1 CASSKKTEDITDTQYF TGTGCCAGCAGCAAAAAGACCGAGGACATCACAGATACGCAGTATTTT
TRBJ1-5 15 - - TRBV19 CASSITGDSNQPQHF TGTGCCAGTAGTATAACGGGGGATAGCAATCAGCCCCAGCATTTT
TRBJ2-7 13 - - TRBV7-8 CASSLAYYYEQYF TGTGCCAGCAGCTTAGCGTACTACTACGAGCAGTACTTC
TRBJ1-1 11 once - TRBV5-6 CASSFETEAFF TGTGCCAGCAGCTTCGAGACCGAAGCTTTCTTT
TRBJ1-5 13 - - TRBV6-5 CASSYRTGQPQHF TGTGCCAGCAGTTACAGGACGGGTCAGCCCCAGCATTTT
TRBJ2-2 13 - - TRBV7-9 CASSLVQTGELFF TGTGCCAGCAGCTTAGTCCAGACCGGGGAGCTGTTTTTT
TRBJ1-4 13 - - TRBV27 CASSPAGEGKLFF TGTGCCAGCAGCCCGGCAGGAGAAGGCAAACTGTTTTTT
TRBJ1-4 12 - TRBD1 TRBV11-3 CVPRQGNEKLFF TGTGTCCCGAGACAGGGAAATGAAAAACTGTTTTTT
TRBJ1-5 13 - - TRBV30 CAWSEGGNQPQHF TGTGCCTGGAGTGAGGGTGGTAATCAGCCCCAGCATTTT
TRBJ1-5 12 - - TRBV6-5 CASSSFNQPQHF TGTGCCAGCAGTTCCTTCAATCAGCCCCAGCATTTT
TRBJ1-1 15 - - TRBV5-1 CASSPSGSLNTEAFF TGCGCCAGCAGCCCGTCGGGTTCTCTGAACACTGAAGCTTTCTTT
TRBJ1-1 13 - - TRBV3-1/TRBV3-2 CASSRGTAEDAFF TGTGCCAGCAGTCGAGGGACCGCTGAGGATGCTTTCTTT
TRBJ2-5 16 - TRBD1 TRBV9 CASSPRQGRTEETQYF TGTGCCAGCAGCCCCCGACAGGGGAGGACCGAAGAGACCCAGTACTTC
TRBJ1-2 16 once - TRBV11-3 CASSLGVGALNYGYTF TGTGCCAGCAGCTTAGGGGTAGGGGCGCTTAACTATGGCTACACCTTC
TRBJ1-5 14 - - TRBV24-1 CATSAAGDNQPQHF TGTGCCACCAGTGCAGCGGGGGACAATCAGCCCCAGCATTTT
TRBJ2-3 14 - - TRBV27 CASSLPGEGDTQYF TGTGCCAGCAGTTTACCCGGCGAAGGGGATACGCAGTATTTT
TRBJ2-7 15 - TRBD1 TRBV9 CASSVGTGDSYEQYF TGTGCCAGCAGCGTAGGCACAGGGGATTCCTACGAGCAGTACTTC
TRBJ2-5 14 - TRBD1 TRBV19 CASSLNRGTETQYF TGTGCCAGTAGTTTAAACAGGGGGACGGAGACCCAGTACTTC
TRBJ2-2 16 - TRBD1 TRBV7-8 CASSQPGQGNPGELFF TGTGCCAGCAGCCAACCGGGACAGGGTAATCCCGGGGAGCTGTTTTTT
TRBJ1-2 15 - - TRBV5-1 CASGLGGAGGYGYTF TGCGCCAGCGGTCTCGGGGGTGCAGGCGGCTATGGCTACACCTTC
TRBJ1-3 14 once - TRBV7-2 CASRGQIAGNTIYF TGTGCCAGCCGAGGACAGATCGCTGGAAACACCATATATTTT
TRBJ2-5 16 - TRBD2 TRBV27 CASSLSRGEGQETQYF TGTGCCAGCAGTTTATCCCGGGGGGAGGGGCAAGAGACCCAGTACTTC
TRBJ1-4 14 - - TRBV27 CASRAGLTNEKLFF TGTGCCAGCAGGGCCGGATTGACAAATGAAAAACTGTTTTTT
TRBJ2-1 15 once TRBD2 TRBV19 CASSASGRGGNEQFF TGTGCCAGTAGCGCTAGCGGGAGGGGGGGCAATGAGCAGTTCTTC
TRBJ1-5 15 few - TRBV18 CASSPQRGGLEPQHF TGTGCCAGCTCTCCTCAAAGGGGGGGCTTAGAGCCCCAGCATTTT
TRBJ1-1 14 - TRBD1 TRBV27 CASTTIDRDTEAFF TGTGCCAGCACAACCATCGACAGGGATACTGAAGCTTTCTTT
TRBJ1-5 15 - - TRBV19 CASSRGQSNYQPQHF TGTGCCAGTAGTAGAGGACAGTCTAACTATCAGCCCCAGCATTTT
TRBJ2-7 17 - TRBD1 TRBV13 CASSLATTGGQGYEQYF TGTGCCAGCAGCTTAGCTACTACGGGGGGACAGGGTTACGAGCAGTACTTC
TRBJ2-1 14 - TRBD2 TRBV11-3 CASGTSGRWYEQFF TGTGCCAGCGGAACTAGCGGGAGGTGGTATGAGCAGTTCTTC
TRBJ2-2 11 - - TRBV29-1 CSVSNTGELFF TGCAGCGTTTCTAACACCGGGGAGCTGTTTTTT
TRBJ2-2 15 - TRBD1 TRBV5-1 CASRPGQGAGGELFF TGCGCCAGCAGGCCGGGACAGGGGGCTGGCGGGGAGCTGTTTTTT
TRBJ2-2 14 - TRBD2 TRBV6-5 CGVAGGPNTGELFF TGTGGGGTAGCGGGAGGCCCGAACACCGGGGAGCTGTTTTTT
TRBJ2-1 16 - - TRBV3-1/TRBV3-2 CASSQGSGFSYNEQFF TGTGCCAGCAGCCAAGGGAGCGGGTTTAGCTACAATGAGCAGTTCTTC
TRBJ2-7 15 once - TRBV11-1 CASSFSGQPAYEQYF TGTGCCAGCAGCTTCTCCGGACAGCCCGCCTACGAGCAGTACTTC
TRBJ2-2 15 - - TRBV6-5 CASRAGLWNTGELFF TGTGCCAGCAGGGCGGGACTTTGGAACACCGGGGAGCTGTTTTTT
TRBJ1-4 13 - - TRBV7-2 CASSSRGGGKLFF TGTGCCAGCAGCTCCCGCGGGGGAGGAAAACTGTTTTTT
TRBJ2-2 17 - TRBD2 TRBV9 CASSETSGGANTGELFF TGTGCCAGCAGCGAGACTAGCGGCGGCGCGAACACCGGGGAGCTGTTTTTT
TRBJ2-1 16 - TRBD2 TRBV29-1 CSVEGTSGSSYNEQFF TGCAGCGTTGAAGGCACTAGCGGTAGCTCCTACAATGAGCAGTTCTTC
TRBJ2-2 15 - - TRBV5-1 CASSLARGITGELFF TGCGCCAGCAGCTTGGCACGCGGGATCACCGGGGAGCTGTTTTTT